This T cell receptor beta chain emerged from a study of blood T cell repertoires in COVID-19 (dated by TCRdb to between 2020 and 2021). With regard to the full study: Samples from collaborators originated in the United States, Italy and Spain and spanned both the acute and convalescent phases of COVID-19. The prospective study material was composed of cDNA or gDNA derived from T cells, B-cell-depleted T cells, or PBMCs. Subjects who had been exposed to COVID-19, were actively infected with it, or had recovered from it provided the deeply sampled blood TCRbeta repertoires that made up the dataset. The repertoires were released in a freely available public database meant as a resource for research on the immune response to SARS-CoV-2. Samples came from the ongoing ImmuneRACE study (first 160 participants) plus 1,254 subjects from 6 global collaborators. Nearly every sample came with metadata listing a de-identified subject ID, COVID-19 status, age in years and sex. Where HLA class I and class II types were available, the types were taken from metadata supplied by the sample provider, not from assay-based typing.

Whole blood was collected in K2EDTA tubes by collaborating institutions according to the institutions' own protocols. For TCRbeta analysis, collaborators shipped samples in one of three forms: frozen whole blood, isolated PBMCs, or DNA extracted from either of those sample types. Study-level results and caveats: How much clinical and demographic metadata was included differed by source and by participant, and the metadata was provided uncurated.

TCRbeta CDR3 regions were amplified from genomic DNA using the immunoSEQ Assay, a bias-controlled multiplex PCR. The authors' pipeline ran thus. The number of nucleated cells in each sample was estimated by amplification of reference gene primers within the assay. To quantify the absolute abundance of each unique TCRbeta CDR3 rearrangement, sequence reads were collapsed and filtered. Productive Simpson clonality was computed per sample as the square root of Simpson's diversity index over productive rearrangements. TCRdb's version of the immuneACCESS table is confined to in-frame rearrangements and falls short of the full clone set. An unresolved V gene accounts for under half of the shortfall where checked; the remainder is of unknown origin. That table gives V, J and clone size, and the DNA gave D and trimming. For this sample the table gives 94,000 or so clones, of which 70% to 85% were detected only once. Around 25% of the sample goes to the ten largest clones.

The CDR3 goes from the cysteine to the phenylalanine over 13 residues. Only the CDR3 DNA stays, 39 bases, in frame from base 1. The germline V gene yields KGHSH for CDR1 and LQKENI for CDR2. The V end loses 6 bases and the J end loses 5 bases, and a stretch of 13 bases separates them. Comments on this clone: Its antigen is currently not known. No base quality information exists; no much larger clone differs at one position.

The chain is assembled from TRBV18 and TRBJ1-1, with TRBD1 perhaps the D gene, on 5 matching bases. The sequenced sample consisted of peripheral blood. This sequence originates from a man aged 55 to 70 with acute or convalescent COVID-19. CDR3 sequence: CASSTGVGTEAFF. The DNA sequence is as follows: TGTGCCAGCTCCACGGGGGTCGGGACTGAAGCTTTCTTT.